This T cell receptor (beta chain) is drawn from a study of identical twins. The donor group consisted entirely of healthy Caucasians. This clonotype turned up a few times. TCRdb analysed the 5' RACE reads with MiXCR anew, one entry per CDR3 protein. This sample has fewer than 350,000 distinct CDR3 sequences; roughly 8.6% occur once, and the top ten carry 2.1%. The CDR3 runs to 16 residues. Germline V lookup: CDR1 SGHAT, CDR2 FQNNGV. J gave up 3 bases and V 3 bases, and 7 bases lay outside the gene matches. A further study also used this sample, focusing on yellow fever vaccine responses in identical twins.

The origin of this receptor is a young woman in good health. The chain combines TRBV11-2 with TRBJ2-3; 9 bases align to TRBD2. The sample comprised memory (CD45RO+) T cells sorted from blood. The CDR3 region has the DNA TGTGCCAGCAGCTTTAGCGGGGGAGTTGGAACAGATACGCAGTATTTT. Amino acid sequence: CASSFSGGVGTDTQYF.